This T cell receptor (beta chain) was sequenced for a study of spatial heterogeneity in lung cancer (dated by TCRdb to 2018 to 2020). In the study overall: Beta-chain transcripts were consistently detected in greater numbers than alpha-chain transcripts, which likely reflects a higher abundance of beta-chain transcripts. In non-small cell lung cancer, the study quantitatively compared TCR alpha and beta repertoires across several tumor regions, matched nontumor lung, and blood. Both alpha and beta chains were TCR-sequenced in hundreds of tumor regions, under 70 matched nontumor lung samples and roughly 50 PBMC samples obtained at surgery. Nonsynonymous mutation counts, determined by whole-exome sequencing of tumor tissue, were related to TCR repertoire features. In the raw uncorrected reads, each unique combination of TCR and UMI appeared more than ten times on average. Overall study results and their limits: Additional single-cell paired TCR alpha and beta sequencing was considered necessary to confirm, at a functional level, the hypothesis that regional TCRs recognize regional mutations. Ubiquitous expanded tumor TCRs showed up in blood more often at tumor resection than at routine follow-up.

The protocol used for the library was 5' RACE. The sequencer listed for this sample is NextSeq 500. To allow correction of PCR and sequencing errors, the TCR library protocol tagged every TCR cDNA molecule with a unique molecular identifier. The authors' pipeline ran thus. TCR identification, UMI-based error correction and CDR3 extraction were all carried out with Decombinator tools. Expanded TCRs were defined as those above a frequency of 2 per 1,000, corresponding to the top 1% of the tumor frequency distribution. Each repertoire was subsampled 100 times to 5,000 TCRs, after which Renyi diversity was computed with the R vegan package. To build CDR3 similarity networks, amino acid triplet string-kernel similarity was used, and CDR3s were connected when their pairwise similarity was above 0.82. The public reads were reanalyzed by TCRdb: fastp trimming at Q25, MiXCR alignment, in-frame beta chains only. When rows share a CDR3 protein, they turn into one entry using the most common DNA and genes. These V and J calls derive from TCRdb rather than the authors' analysis. The sample records approximately 92,000 distinct CDR3 sequences, approximately 12% of which are singletons. The ten largest clones capture roughly 41% of the sample.

Per the publication, the time point label means: sample taken at primary tumor resection. Samples were obtained from 65 to 90 patients with early-stage, untreated non-small cell lung cancer from the lung TRACERx cohort. Without any cell sorting, TCR sequencing was performed on whole RNA extracted either from tumor and nontumor lung tissue or from cryopreserved PBMC samples. A patient was chosen for TCR sequencing only when enough RNA was available from at least two tumor regions. Sequences MDHEN (CDR1) and SYDVKM (CDR2) are obtained from the germline V gene. V is trimmed back by 5 bases and J by 7 bases, and the junction contains 13 bases that no gene match accounts for. The CDR3, from cysteine to phenylalanine, totals 16 residues. Only CDR3 DNA remains: 48 bases, in frame from the first base. Notes on this clonotype: It has no known antigen specificity. Base qualities are not at hand, and no much larger clone is one base apart.

This clonotype was obtained from a male donor with early-stage non-small cell lung cancer. The sample was PBMCs, taken at surgery. Recombination linked TRBV28 to TRBJ2-1, and TRBD2 aligns with 8 junction nucleotides. Read as DNA, the sequence is TGTGCCAGCAGTGCGTGGACTAGCAGGCTACAGAATGAGCAGTTCTTC. Its protein is CASSAWTSRLQNEQFF.